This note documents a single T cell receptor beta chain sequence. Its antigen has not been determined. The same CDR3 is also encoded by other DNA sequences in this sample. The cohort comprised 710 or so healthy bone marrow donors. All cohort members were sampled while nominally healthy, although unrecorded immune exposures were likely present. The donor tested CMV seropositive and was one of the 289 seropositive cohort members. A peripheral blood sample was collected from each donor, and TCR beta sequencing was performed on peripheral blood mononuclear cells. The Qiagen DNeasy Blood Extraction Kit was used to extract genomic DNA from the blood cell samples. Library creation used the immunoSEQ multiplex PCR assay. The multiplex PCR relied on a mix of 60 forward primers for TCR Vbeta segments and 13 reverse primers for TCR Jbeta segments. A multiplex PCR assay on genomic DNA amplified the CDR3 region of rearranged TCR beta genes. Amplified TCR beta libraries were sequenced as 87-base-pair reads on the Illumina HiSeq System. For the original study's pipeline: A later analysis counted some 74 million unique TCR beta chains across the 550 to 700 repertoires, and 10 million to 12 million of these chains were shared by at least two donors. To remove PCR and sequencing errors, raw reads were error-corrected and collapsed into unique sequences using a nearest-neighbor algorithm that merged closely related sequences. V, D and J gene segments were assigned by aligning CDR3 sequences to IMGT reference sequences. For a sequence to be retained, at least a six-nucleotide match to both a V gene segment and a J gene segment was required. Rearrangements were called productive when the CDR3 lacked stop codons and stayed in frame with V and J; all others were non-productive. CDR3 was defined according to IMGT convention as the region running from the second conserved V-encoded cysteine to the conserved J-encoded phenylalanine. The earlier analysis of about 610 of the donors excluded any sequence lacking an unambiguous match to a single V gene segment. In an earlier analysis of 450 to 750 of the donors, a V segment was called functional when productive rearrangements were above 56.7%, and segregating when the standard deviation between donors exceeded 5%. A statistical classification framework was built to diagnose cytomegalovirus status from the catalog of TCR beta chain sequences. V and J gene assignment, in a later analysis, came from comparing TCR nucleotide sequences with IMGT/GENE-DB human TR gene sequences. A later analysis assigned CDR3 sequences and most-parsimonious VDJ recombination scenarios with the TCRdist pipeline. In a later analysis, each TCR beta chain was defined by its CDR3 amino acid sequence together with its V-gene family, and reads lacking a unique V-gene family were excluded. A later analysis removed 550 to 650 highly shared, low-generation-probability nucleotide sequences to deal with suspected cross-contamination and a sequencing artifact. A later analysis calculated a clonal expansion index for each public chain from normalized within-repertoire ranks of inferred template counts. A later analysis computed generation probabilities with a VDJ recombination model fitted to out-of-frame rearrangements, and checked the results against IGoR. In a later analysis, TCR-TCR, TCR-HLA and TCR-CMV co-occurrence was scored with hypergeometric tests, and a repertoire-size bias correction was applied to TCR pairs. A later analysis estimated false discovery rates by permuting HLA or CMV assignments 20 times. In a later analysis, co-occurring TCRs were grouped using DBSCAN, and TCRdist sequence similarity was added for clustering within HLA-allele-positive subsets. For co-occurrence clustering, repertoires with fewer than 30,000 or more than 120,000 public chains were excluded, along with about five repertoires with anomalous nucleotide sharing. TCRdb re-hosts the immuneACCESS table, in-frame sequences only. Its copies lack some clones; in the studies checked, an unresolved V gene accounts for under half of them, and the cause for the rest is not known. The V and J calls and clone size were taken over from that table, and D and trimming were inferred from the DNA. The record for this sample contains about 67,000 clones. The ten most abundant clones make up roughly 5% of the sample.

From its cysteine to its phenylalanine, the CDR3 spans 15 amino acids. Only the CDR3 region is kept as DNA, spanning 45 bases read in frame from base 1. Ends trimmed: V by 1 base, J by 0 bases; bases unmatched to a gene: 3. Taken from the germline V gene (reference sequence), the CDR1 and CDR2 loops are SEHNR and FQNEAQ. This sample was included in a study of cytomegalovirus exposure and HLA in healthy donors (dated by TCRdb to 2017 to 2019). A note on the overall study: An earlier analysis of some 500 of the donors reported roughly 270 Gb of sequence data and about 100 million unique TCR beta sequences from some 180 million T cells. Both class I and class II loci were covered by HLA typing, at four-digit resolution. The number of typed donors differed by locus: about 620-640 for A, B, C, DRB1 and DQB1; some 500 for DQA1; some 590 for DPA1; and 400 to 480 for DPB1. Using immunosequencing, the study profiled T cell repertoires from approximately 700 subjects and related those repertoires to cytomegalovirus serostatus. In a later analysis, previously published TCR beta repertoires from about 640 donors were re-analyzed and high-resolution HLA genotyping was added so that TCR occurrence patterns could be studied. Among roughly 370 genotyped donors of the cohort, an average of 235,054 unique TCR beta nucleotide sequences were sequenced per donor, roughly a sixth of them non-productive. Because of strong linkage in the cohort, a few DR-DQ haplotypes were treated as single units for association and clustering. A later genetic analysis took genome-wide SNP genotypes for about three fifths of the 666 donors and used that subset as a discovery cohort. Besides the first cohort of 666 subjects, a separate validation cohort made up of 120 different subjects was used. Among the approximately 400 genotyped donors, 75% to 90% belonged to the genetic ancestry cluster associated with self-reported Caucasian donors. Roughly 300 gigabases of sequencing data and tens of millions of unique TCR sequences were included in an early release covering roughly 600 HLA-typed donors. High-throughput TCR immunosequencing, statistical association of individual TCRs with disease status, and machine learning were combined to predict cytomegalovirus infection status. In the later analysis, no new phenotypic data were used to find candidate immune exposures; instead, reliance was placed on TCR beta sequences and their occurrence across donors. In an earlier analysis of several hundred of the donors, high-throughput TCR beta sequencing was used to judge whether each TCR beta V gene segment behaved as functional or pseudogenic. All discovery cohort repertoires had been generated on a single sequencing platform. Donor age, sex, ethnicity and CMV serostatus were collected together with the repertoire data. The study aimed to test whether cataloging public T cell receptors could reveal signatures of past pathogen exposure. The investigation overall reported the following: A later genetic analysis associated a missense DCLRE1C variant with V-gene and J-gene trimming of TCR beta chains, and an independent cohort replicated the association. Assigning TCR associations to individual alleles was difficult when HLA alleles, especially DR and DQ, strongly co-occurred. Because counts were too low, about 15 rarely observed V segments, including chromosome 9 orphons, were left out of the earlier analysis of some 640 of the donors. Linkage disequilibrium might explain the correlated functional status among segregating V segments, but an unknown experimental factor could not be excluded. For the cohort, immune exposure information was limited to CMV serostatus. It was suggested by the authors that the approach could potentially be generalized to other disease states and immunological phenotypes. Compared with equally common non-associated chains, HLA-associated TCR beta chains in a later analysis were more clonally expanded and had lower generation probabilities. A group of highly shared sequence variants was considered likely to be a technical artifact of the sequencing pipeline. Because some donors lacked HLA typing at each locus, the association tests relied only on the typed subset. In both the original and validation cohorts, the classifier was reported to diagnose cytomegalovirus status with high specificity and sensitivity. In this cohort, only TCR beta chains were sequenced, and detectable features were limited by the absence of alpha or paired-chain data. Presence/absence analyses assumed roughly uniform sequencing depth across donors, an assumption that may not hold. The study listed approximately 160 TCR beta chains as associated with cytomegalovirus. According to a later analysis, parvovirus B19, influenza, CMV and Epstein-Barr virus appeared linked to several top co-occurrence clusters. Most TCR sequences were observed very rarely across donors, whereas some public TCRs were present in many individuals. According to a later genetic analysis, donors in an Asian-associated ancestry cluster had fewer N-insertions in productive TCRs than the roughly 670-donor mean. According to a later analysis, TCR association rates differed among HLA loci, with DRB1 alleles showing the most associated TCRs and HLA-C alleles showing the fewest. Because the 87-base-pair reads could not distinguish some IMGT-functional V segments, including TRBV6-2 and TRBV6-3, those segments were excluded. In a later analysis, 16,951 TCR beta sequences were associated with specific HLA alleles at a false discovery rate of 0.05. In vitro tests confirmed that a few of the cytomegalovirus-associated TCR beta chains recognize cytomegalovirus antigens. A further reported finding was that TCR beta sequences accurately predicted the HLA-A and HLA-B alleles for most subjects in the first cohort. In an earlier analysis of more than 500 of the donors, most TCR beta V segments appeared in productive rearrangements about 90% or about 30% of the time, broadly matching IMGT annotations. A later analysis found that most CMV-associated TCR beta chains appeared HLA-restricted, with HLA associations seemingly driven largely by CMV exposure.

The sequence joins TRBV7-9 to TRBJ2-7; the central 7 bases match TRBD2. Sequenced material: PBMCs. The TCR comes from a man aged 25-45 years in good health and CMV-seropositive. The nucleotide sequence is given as TGTGCCAGCAGCTTAGAGGGCGGGAGCTCCTACGAGCAGTACTTC. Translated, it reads CASSLEGGSSYEQYF.